This T cell receptor beta chain was recorded in a study of T cell changes during pregnancy in multiple sclerosis. Profiled with immunoSEQ multiplex PCR; TCRdb holds only in-frame clones, not every one. The table lists around 96,000 clones, 94% of them singletons. This CDR3 has 15 amino acids. Trimming took 0 bases from V and 3 from J, leaving 12 bases between them. Germline V gene sequence: CDR1 SGHVS, CDR2 FNYEAQ. V gene TRBV7-6 combines with J gene TRBJ2-7; D may be TRBD1 (5 bases). The specimen comprised peripheral blood, sampled after pregnancy. This TCR derives from a female donor in good health, enrolled as a control in a pregnancy study. CDR3 coding DNA: TGTGCCAGCAGCTTAGCTGACAGCCCCTACTACGAGCAGTACTTC. It translates to CASSLADSPYYEQYF.